These T cell receptor beta chains were read from a single sample in a study of blood T cell repertoires in COVID-19. The assay was immunoSEQ multiplex PCR, and TCRdb's table has in-frame clones only and misses some. This table has about 160,000 clones, roughly 85% appearing once. The sample comprised peripheral blood. These receptor sequences come from a human donor with acute or convalescent COVID-19. The donor label of this sample is uncertain. Both conserved end residues are part of each CDR3. A D gene is named only where the DNA matches it firmly.

DNA | CDR3 | V | D | length | J
TGTGCCAGCAGCACCCGACAGGGTGAAGCTTTCTTT | CASSTRQGEAFF | TRBV5-6 | TRBD1 | 12 | TRBJ1-1
TGTGCCAGCAGCTTAGATCGACGGAGCGTCTACACCTTC | CASSLDRRSVYTF | TRBV11-3 | . | 13 | TRBJ1-2
TGTGCCAGCAGCGCCTTTAGCGGGGGTTCCTCCTACGAGCAGTACTTC | CASSAFSGGSSYEQYF | TRBV9 | TRBD2 | 16 | TRBJ2-7
TGTGCCAGCAGTTTATCGCCCGGCTCCGCGGGCGAGACCCAGTACTTC | CASSLSPGSAGETQYF | TRBV27 | . | 16 | TRBJ2-5
TGTGCCAGCAGTGAACAGGGGGCCAAAAACATTCAGTACTTC | CASSEQGAKNIQYF | TRBV6-1 | . | 14 | TRBJ2-4
TGTGCCAGCAGCGGATCTCTAGCGGGGGAAGCAGAGACCCAGTACTTC | CASSGSLAGEAETQYF | TRBV5-4 | TRBD2 | 16 | TRBJ2-5
TGTGCCAGCAGCTTTCCCAACAGGGATACCTACGAGCAGTACTTC | CASSFPNRDTYEQYF | TRBV7-9 | . | 15 | TRBJ2-7
TGCAGCGCACCGGGACAGGGGAACACTGAAGCTTTCTTT | CSAPGQGNTEAFF | TRBV29-1 | TRBD1 | 13 | TRBJ1-1
TGTGCCAGCTCACCACTTGACAAGAACACTGAAGCTTTCTTT | CASSPLDKNTEAFF | TRBV18 | . | 14 | TRBJ1-1
TGTGCCAGCAGCGTTCTAGCGGATGAGCAGTTCTTC | CASSVLADEQFF | TRBV9 | TRBD2 | 12 | TRBJ2-1